This T cell receptor beta chain was observed in a study of shared clonotypes between healthy human individuals (dated by TCRdb to between 2020 and 2021). With respect to the entire study: The cohort comprised a couple of women and a few men aged 18 to 49 years. For each donor, CD4 naive and CD4 memory were each run on three plates, CD8 naive on two plates, and CD8 memory on one plate. Blood TCR repertoires of five healthy adults were deeply sequenced to estimate repertoire size and the extent of clonotype sharing between individuals. Different laboratories and diverse techniques were used to prepare libraries and sequence TCR repertoires, to increase sequencing depth and limit assay-specific biases. Per donor, leukapheresis produced somewhere between about 0.94 and 10 billion PBMCs.

CD8 naive samples were obtained by positive selection for CCR7 among CD45RO-negative cells, yielding a CD45RA+CCR7+ population from which TemRA cells were excluded. Donors were healthy HIV-negative adults with no recently reported acute infections or vaccinations. Every donor was a Caucasian adult living in Nashville, Tennessee, USA. Blood was obtained by leukapheresis, after which PBMCs were separated by Ficoll-Histopaque density gradient centrifugation and cryopreserved in liquid nitrogen vapor phase. Analytical flow cytometry was used to check the purity and quantity of every magnetically sorted T cell population. From each sorted fraction, genomic DNA was isolated and quantified by UV absorbance on a Nanodrop 2000c. Using the deep immunoSEQ assay, TCR CDR3 regions were amplified from genomic DNA by multiplex PCR. Extracted genomic DNA from each cell subset was distributed evenly across all wells of several immunoSEQ 96-well plates, and each plate was treated as a replicate. For sorted subsets, roughly 200 ng of genomic DNA, equivalent to 25,000 to 35,000 T cell genomes, went into each replicate PCR. Purified libraries were measured with a Qubit 3.0 fluorometer, size-checked on a Bioanalyzer 2100, and measured again with the KAPA Library Quantification kit. Every immunoSEQ 96-well plate was sequenced on a dedicated single-read 150-cycle Illumina NextSeq 550 flow cell. In the source study's methods: Because only junctional sequences without quality scores were contained in the immunoSEQ output, filtering matching that applied to full-length reads could not be performed. Sequences were annotated with PyIR, a Python wrapper for IgBLAST v1.9, and V/J genes and CDR3 were assigned using IMGT germline references. Reads were filtered out if the reads had weak V/J assignments (E-value above 1e-6), no CDR3, stop codons, out-of-frame junctions, or ambiguous translated residues. V3J clonotypes were defined as sequences sharing the same inferred V gene, J gene, and CDR3 amino acid sequence. To compute the percentage overlap between repertoires, the number of shared unique clonotypes was divided by the size of the smaller repertoire. RTK rarefaction, the Chao1 estimator, and Recon v2.1 estimates of unobserved clonotypes were used to assess repertoire richness. Generation probabilities were computed with OLGA for all TCRbeta clonotypes obtained by the gDNA method from a handful of donors. Imported from immuneACCESS, the table was reduced by TCRdb to in-frame sequences with V and J called. These copies leave out some clones; in studies compared against another copy, an unresolved V gene accounts for under half, and the cause of the remainder is not known. For V, J and clone size, that table is used; D and trimming come from the DNA. This sample gives 2 million or so clones in total; roughly 95% of them show up just once. 0.85% to 1.2% of the sample is held by the ten biggest clonotypes.

Comments on this clone: No cognate antigen has been identified for it. Base-call qualities are not available, and no considerably larger clone is one nucleotide away.

Findings and caveats that apply to the study as a whole: Sampling was limited to blood, and TCR repertoires in tissue likely differ from TCR repertoires in blood. When a few donors were compared, the shared fraction of clonotypes was 5% to 6.5% for naive CD4, about 4% for naive CD8, 2% to 2.5% for memory CD4, and less than 0.45% for memory CD8. Because the study included a small number of donors, the genetic and exposure-history diversity represented was limited. Naive subsets generally had larger estimated clonotype richness than memory subsets. Higher generation probabilities were observed for clonotypes shared by all four sorted-subset donors than for non-shared clonotypes. Based on pairwise subsampling, the degree of clonotype sharing among donors was expected to be affected by sequencing depth. Rarefaction of sorted-subset datasets indicated incomplete sequencing despite the large sequencing depth.

The germline V gene yields MNHEY for CDR1 and SVGAGI for CDR2. Between the V and J ends, shortened by 0 bases and 0 bases respectively, the junction contains 11 bases. From its cysteine to its phenylalanine, the CDR3 spans 16 amino acids. Only CDR3 DNA is held: 48 bases, read in frame from base 1. This chain joins TRBV6-5 to TRBJ1-2, and perhaps TRBD1 as D gene, on 5 matching bases. This clonotype originated in a man between 18 and 35 years old in good health. The sequencing input was naive CD8+ T cells sorted from blood. The cell subset or site label, as the study defines it: CD45RA+CCR7+. The CDR3 sequence is CASSYSGANPNYGYTF. The DNA reads as follows: TGTGCCAGCAGTTACTCCGGGGCAAACCCTAACTATGGCTACACCTTC.